The sequence of this T cell receptor (beta chain) was determined in a study of blood T cell repertoires in COVID-19. Only in-frame clones appear in the TCRdb table, and some are missing; sequencing was by immunoSEQ multiplex PCR. Of 90,000 to 150,000 clones in the sample, approximately 92% were seen once. Germline CDR1 reads MGHRA; CDR2 reads YSYEKL. The CDR3 is made up of 16 amino acids. V was clipped by 0 bases and J by 9 bases, with 20 bases between them. This TCR derives from a man between 65 and 85 years old with active or convalescent COVID-19. The chain links TRBV4-1 to TRBJ1-1; tentative D call: TRBD1 (6 bases). Material: peripheral blood. This CDR3 reads CASSQDLQGSYLKAFF. The DNA for the CDR3 is TGCGCCAGCAGCCAAGATCTACAGGGATCATATCTGAAAGCTTTCTTT.